The TCR beta chain described here comes from a study of neurological immune-mediated disorders. The CDR3 extends over 15 amino acids. Germline assignment: CDR1 DFQATT and CDR2 SNEGSKA (reference sequence). After removal of 5 bases from V and 6 bases from J, the junction contained 14 bases not matched to a gene. This clonotype was seen at least ten times. MiXCR, applied by TCRdb to the 5' RACE reads, yields one record per CDR3 protein. The table shows 50,000 to 80,000 distinct CDR3 sequences, with 3% to 4% occurring only once. The receptor was derived from a man aged 35 to 55 with multiple sclerosis. The genes are TRBV20-1 and TRBJ2-3; 7 nucleotides align to TRBD2. The specimen was PBMCs. The DNA of the CDR3 is TGCAGTGCTTCCGCTAGCGGTTCCCTCAGGGATACGCAGTATTTT. This gives the protein CSASASGSLRDTQYF.